Sequencing of this TCR beta chain was carried out in a study of cytomegalovirus exposure and HLA in healthy donors. Primers: 60 Vbeta forward and 13 Jbeta reverse. Method: immunoSEQ multiplex PCR; TCRdb's copy keeps in-frame clones and lacks some. The sample lists about 120,000 clones; around 83% were seen once. This CDR3 contains 17 residues. Germline CDR1 SSHAT, CDR2 FNYEAQ (reference sequence). This clone was seen a single time. The antigen is not known. A junction boundary mismatches the germline segment, possibly from a read error. Overall study findings and caveats: Prediction of most subjects' HLA-A and HLA-B alleles by TCR beta sequences was reportedly accurate.

This receptor was identified in a woman aged 55-70 years in good health and CMV-seropositive. The chain links TRBV7-7 to TRBJ1-2; maybe TRBD1 (6 bases). The sequenced sample was PBMCs. DNA of the CDR3: TGTGCTAGCAGCACCGGATATTGCCGGGACACTCGCTATGGCTACACCTTC. Its translation: CASSTGYCRDTRYGYTF.